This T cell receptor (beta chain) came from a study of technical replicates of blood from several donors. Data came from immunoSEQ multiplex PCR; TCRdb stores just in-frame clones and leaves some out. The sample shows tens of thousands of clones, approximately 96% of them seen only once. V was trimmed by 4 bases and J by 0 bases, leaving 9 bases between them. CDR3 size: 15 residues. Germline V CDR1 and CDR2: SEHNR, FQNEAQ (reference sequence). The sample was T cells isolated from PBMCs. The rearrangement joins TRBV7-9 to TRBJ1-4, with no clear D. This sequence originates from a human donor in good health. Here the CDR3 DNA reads TGTGCCAGCAGCTCTCGGGATGCAACTAATGAAAAACTGTTTTTT. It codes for CASSSRDATNEKLFF.